This T cell receptor (beta chain) was sequenced during a study of regulatory T cells in long-lasting Graves disease. This clonotype has at least ten counts. Time point specified: newly diagnosed GD, antithyroid drugs for less than 3 months. Following extraction of RNA from PBMCs, that RNA was used to make the TCR library. The V gene's germline CDR1 is MDHEN and CDR2 SYDVKM. Trimming took off 11 bases at V and 5 bases at J, with 15 bases between the two ends. There are 12 residues in the CDR3. Combining iRepertoire HTBI primers with Arm-PCR of CDR3 regions, the authors built TCR beta libraries. TCRdb independently ran MiXCR on the multiplex PCR reads; one entry per CDR3 protein. The repertoire holds almost 450,000 distinct CDR3 sequences, approximately 16% seen once, with about 10% in the top ten. The same data also contributed to another study, on T cells in Graves' hyperthyroidism and ophthalmopathy. From that second work: Diagnostic assessment was based on clinical symptoms, serum thyroxine and TRAb, thyroid ultrasound and orbital computed tomography. TCR CDR3 regions were first amplified by RT-PCR with HTBI primers.

The sequence derives from a woman younger than 45 with Graves disease. The chain employs TRBV28 and TRBJ1-1, with D possibly TRBD1 on 6 matching bases. The source material was peripheral blood mononuclear cells (PBMCs), sampled at new diagnosis, from a patient treated with antithyroid drugs. CDR3 nucleotide sequence: TGTGCCGGGGGAGGGGGTCGGACTGAAGCTTTCTTT. It codes for CAGGGGRTEAFF.